The clone carrying this TCR beta chain was seen a few times. The record originates from a study of cytomegalovirus exposure and HLA in healthy donors. Trimming cost V 0 bases and J 4 bases, with 13 bases left between them. The length of the CDR3 is 16 residues. Per germline, CDR1 SGHRS and CDR2 YFSETQ. Vbeta (60) and Jbeta (13) primers were used in the PCR. The data were produced by immunoSEQ multiplex PCR, yet TCRdb's version contains in-frame clones alone and is incomplete. The sample shows approximately 130,000 clones, 65% to 80% of them seen only once. The clonotype originates from a man aged 18 to 30 in good health and CMV-seropositive. This chain uses TRBV5-1 with TRBJ1-4; D remains unclear. Material for sequencing was PBMCs. For the CDR3, the DNA is TGCGCCAGCAGCTTGGGGCGGTCCGTGGGTAATGAAAAACTGTTTTTT. Its translation is CASSLGRSVGNEKLFF. Filled out from reference TRBV5-1 and TRBJ1-4, the complete variable domain reads KAGVTQTPRYLIKTRGQQVTLSCSPISGHRSVSWYQQTPGQGLQFLFEYFSETQRNKGNFPGRFSGRQFSNSRSEMNVSTLELGDSALYLCASSLGRSVGNEKLFFGSGTQLSVL.